The 28 T cell receptor beta chains given below trace back to one sample, sequenced in a study of PD-1 blockade in classical Hodgkin lymphoma. Time point indicated: newly diagnosed, previously untreated cHL patient sample. Measured with immunoSEQ multiplex PCR; TCRdb has only the in-frame clones, and not every one. The table has tens of thousands of clones, around 94% seen once; the top ten hold roughly 2%. The specimen was peripheral blood mononuclear cells (PBMCs). These receptors all come from a human donor with classical Hodgkin lymphoma.

The chain couples TRBV7-2 to TRBJ2-5; TRBD1 might be the D (6 bases). V lost 5 bases, J lost 5 bases, and 21 bases lay in between. CDR3 length: 16 amino acids. Germline CDR1 reads SGHTA; CDR2 reads FQGNSA. The CDR3 DNA follows: TGTGCCAGCAGCCTCGTGAGCAGGGGATTGTGGGAGACCCAGTACTTC. This codes for CASSLVSRGLWETQYF.

This clone has only one observation. The genes are TRBV19 and TRBJ1-6; TRBD1 agrees at 7 bases. Trimming took 6 bases from V and 7 from J; bases not matched to a gene: 9. The CDR3 totals 15 residues. From germline, CDR1 is LNHDA and CDR2 SQIVND (reference sequence). CDR3: CASSLQGRNNSPLHF. The CDR3, as DNA: TGTGCCAGTAGCTTACAGGGGAGGAACAATTCACCCCTCCACTTT.

Details on this clone: A junction boundary mismatches the germline segment, possibly from a read error. The chain is built from TRBV4-1 and TRBJ2-7, with D perhaps given as TRBD1 or TRBD2 (6 bases each). CDR3 length equals 13 residues. Germline CDR1 reads MGHRA; CDR2 reads YSYEKL. The CDR3 DNA sequence: TGCGCCAGCAGCTCAGGGGCGGGATACGAACAGTACTTC. This codes for CASSSGAGYEQYF.

This clone rates as medium-sized. The chain recombines TRBV7-9 with TRBJ2-7; D is unclear. Germline values: CDR1 SEHNR, CDR2 FQNEAQ (reference sequence). Trimming pared 1 base from V and 6 bases from J, leaving 10 bases between. CDR3 length: 13 amino acids. CDR3 region: CASSLGWLSEQYF. In nucleotides, the CDR3 is TGTGCCAGCAGCTTAGGGTGGCTCAGCGAGCAGTACTTC.

The V call is TRBV6-1, the J call TRBJ2-7; no definite D call. Trimming pared 2 bases from V and 3 bases from J, leaving 8 bases between. The CDR3 spans 13 residues. CDR1 is MNHNS and CDR2 is SASEGT in the germline V gene. CDR3 loop: CASSENWDYEQYF. CDR3 sequence (DNA): TGTGCCAGCAGTGAAAACTGGGACTACGAGCAGTACTTC.

This clone was observed once. The J gene is TRBJ2-7, the V gene TRBV11-2, with 13 bases fitting TRBD2. Per the germline V gene, CDR1 is SGHAT and CDR2 is FQNNGV. The CDR3 is 12 amino acids. The J segment lost 7 bases and the V segment lost 8 bases, leaving 2 bases of the junction unmatched. The CDR3 spells CASGTSGVEQYF. The CDR3 bases are TGTGCCAGCGGGACTAGCGGGGTTGAGCAGTACTTC.

The V call is TRBV10-3, the J call TRBJ2-3; maybe TRBD2 (5 bases). CDR1 is ENHRY, CDR2 SYGVKD, per germline. The CDR3 is 17 residues long. V lost 0 bases and J lost 4, with 17 bases in between. CDR3 amino acids: CAISESGSLIGADTQYF. For the CDR3, the DNA is TGTGCCATCAGTGAGTCGGGGTCGCTCATCGGGGCAGATACGCAGTATTTT.

The CDR3 loop is CASSGTGNPPYNEQFF. The DNA for the CDR3 is TGTGCCAGCAGCGGGACAGGGAACCCCCCTTACAATGAGCAGTTCTTC. V is TRBV11-2 and J is TRBJ2-1; TRBD1 matches 9 bases. Germline CDR1 and CDR2: SGHAT and FQNNGV. This CDR3 contains 16 residues. V lost 5 bases, J lost 4 bases, and 9 bases stayed unmatched.

The chain joins TRBV30 to TRBJ1-5, with D tentatively TRBD1 (5 bases). Deletions cut 5 bases from V and 3 bases from J, with 11 bases between. This CDR3 region has 13 residues. CDR1 is GTSNPN and CDR2 is SVGIG in the germline V gene (reference sequence). Here the CDR3 reads CAWGGDYNQPQHF. The DNA for the CDR3 is TGTGCCTGGGGGGGGGACTACAATCAGCCCCAGCATTTT.

The gene calls are TRBV6-1 and TRBJ1-2; possible D gene TRBD1, 6 bases. V shed 4 bases and J shed 4 bases, with 10 bases lying between them. CDR3 length equals 13 residues. From germline, CDR1 is MNHNS and CDR2 SASEGT. CDR3 DNA sequence: TGTGCCAGCAGTGTCCGGACAGCCTATGGCTACACCTTC. Amino acid sequence: CASSVRTAYGYTF.

The chain carries TRBV5-1 and TRBJ2-7, with TRBD1 identical over 11 bases. This CDR3 has 18 residues. Looked up from germline, CDR1 is SGHRS and CDR2 is YFSETQ. V dropped 4 bases and J dropped 4; count of bases not matched to a gene: 16. The CDR3 reads CASSPRAAPGQGVYEQYF. DNA for the CDR3: TGCGCCAGCAGCCCAAGAGCCGCCCCGGGACAGGGGGTGTACGAGCAGTACTTC.

This clone has just one count. V and J are TRBV7-9 and TRBJ2-5; D is possibly TRBD1 (6 bases). Trimming pared 5 bases from V and 4 bases from J, leaving 20 bases between. Germline V gene lookup returns CDR1 SEHNR and CDR2 FQNEAQ (reference sequence). This CDR3 is built from 16 residues. The CDR3 is CASSPDSTGKGETQYF. In DNA, the CDR3 is TGTGCCAGCAGCCCCGACTCCACAGGGAAAGGAGAGACCCAGTACTTC.

The V gene is TRBV5-1, the J gene TRBJ2-2; D is unresolved. CDR3 length: 15 amino acids. V lost 3 bases and J lost 4, with 13 bases in between. Germline V gene lookup returns CDR1 SGHRS and CDR2 YFSETQ. The CDR3 here is CASSWTRLGTGELFF. CDR3 DNA sequence: TGCGCCAGCAGCTGGACCAGGTTGGGCACCGGGGAGCTGTTTTTT.

This chain links TRBV5-5 with TRBJ2-7, with D perhaps being TRBD1 or TRBD2 (6 bases each). Germline CDR1 is SGHKS and CDR2 is YYEKEE (reference sequence). Between the trimmed V and J ends, which lost 4 bases and 5 bases, there was a span of 22 bases. CDR3 length equals 16 residues. CDR3 region: CASSKTPWGAVNEQYF. The CDR3 DNA reads as TGTGCCAGCAGCAAAACTCCGTGGGGGGCGGTCAACGAGCAGTACTTC.

The chain recombines TRBV5-6 with TRBJ1-2; D is ambiguous. CDR1 and CDR2 from the germline V gene are SGHDT and YYEEEE. The CDR3 is made up of 14 amino acids. V was shortened by 4 bases and J by 1 base, with 11 bases between the two germline ends. CDR3 residues: CASSRNTVNYGYTF. CDR3 sequence (DNA): TGTGCCAGCAGCCGAAATACAGTTAACTATGGCTACACCTTC.

This clone was recorded once. The gene calls are TRBV30 and TRBJ1-2; a possible D gene is TRBD1 (5 bases). The germline V gene encodes CDR1 GTSNPN and CDR2 SVGIG (reference sequence). The germline V and J ends were trimmed by 0 bases and 6 bases, with 11 bases remaining between them. The CDR3 runs 13 residues. The CDR3 nucleotides are TGTGCCTGGAGTGTAAGCGGGGGGAATGGCTACACCTTC. Encoded protein: CAWSVSGGNGYTF.

The chain joins TRBV30 to TRBJ1-1; D is unclear. Germline lookup yields CDR1 GTSNPN and CDR2 SVGIG (reference sequence). The CDR3 contains 15 residues. Trimming took 4 bases from V and 7 from J, leaving 22 bases between them. The CDR3 loop is CAWTKLITVSDEAFF. CDR3 DNA: TGTGCCTGGACAAAACTGATCACCGTGTCCGATGAAGCTTTCTTT.

The V gene is TRBV2, the J gene TRBJ1-2; D gene ambiguous. Germline V gene lookup returns CDR1 SNHLY and CDR2 FYNNEI. V lost 2 bases, J lost 7 bases, and 8 bases lay in between. The CDR3 spans 12 residues. The CDR3 region has the DNA TGTGCCAGCAGTGAACCAGGAGCTGGCTACACCTTC. It is translated as CASSEPGAGYTF.

The V gene is TRBV15, the J gene TRBJ1-1, with TRBD1 as a possible D gene (5 bases). The CDR3 runs to 13 residues. Trimming shortened V by 4 bases and J by 10 bases, and 16 bases separated the two germline ends. Per the germline V gene, CDR1 is LNHNV and CDR2 is YYDKDF (reference sequence). Here the CDR3 DNA reads TGTGCCACCAGCATTGCGTCGGGACTTTCAGCTTTCTTT. As protein: CATSIASGLSAFF.

J is TRBJ2-1 and V is TRBV5-5, with 13 bases identical to TRBD2. Germline CDR1 is SGHKS and CDR2 is YYEKEE (reference sequence). With 3 bases clipped from V and 6 bases from J, the junction kept 0 bases outside the gene matches. The CDR3 runs 14 residues. The CDR3 sequence is CASSWTSGSNEQFF. The CDR3 DNA reads TGTGCCAGCAGCTGGACTAGCGGGAGCAATGAGCAGTTCTTC.

This rearrangement joins TRBV18 to TRBJ1-1; 11 bases match TRBD1. J gave up 5 bases and V 5 bases, and 7 bases lay outside the gene matches. This CDR3 has 15 residues. Germline V gene data show CDR1 as KGHSH and CDR2 as LQKENI. Here the CDR3 reads CASSSGQGAYTEAFF. The CDR3 DNA follows: TGTGCCAGCTCATCCGGACAGGGGGCGTATACTGAAGCTTTCTTT. The complete variable domain, with remaining parts taken from reference TRBV18 and TRBJ1-1, reads NAGVMQNPRHLVRRRGQEARLRCSPMKGHSHVYWYRQLPEEGLKFMVYLQKENIIDESGMPKERFSAEFPKEGPSILRIQQVVRGDSAAYFCASSSGQGAYTEAFFGQGTRLTVV.

V usage is TRBV5-1 and J usage is TRBJ2-5; 11 bases fit TRBD2. The J segment lost 5 bases and the V segment lost 5 bases, leaving 8 bases of the junction unmatched. The CDR3 has 15 amino acids. Germline V gene sequence: CDR1 SGHRS, CDR2 YFSETQ. This CDR3 is CASRPTSGSGETQYF. In nucleotides, the CDR3 is TGCGCCAGCAGACCAACTAGCGGGAGCGGTGAGACCCAGTACTTC.

The rearrangement links TRBV6-5 to TRBJ1-3; D unclear. Trimming took off 0 bases at V and 0 bases at J, with 6 bases between the two ends. The germline CDR1 and CDR2 sequences are MNHEY and SVGAGI. The CDR3 is made up of 15 amino acids. In nucleotides, the CDR3 is TGTGCCAGCAGTTACTCGGCGAACTCTGGAAACACCATATATTTT. This translates into CASSYSANSGNTIYF.

The chain uses TRBV18 and TRBJ2-2; no definite D call. Germline V gives CDR1 KGHSH, CDR2 LQKENI. Trimming cost V 1 base and J 4 bases, with 16 bases left between them. There are 17 residues in the CDR3. The CDR3 bases are TGTGCCAGCTCACCACTAGCCGGGCCCCTGAGCACCGGGGAGCTGTTTTTT. Its protein product is CASSPLAGPLSTGELFF. Together with reference TRBV18 and TRBJ2-2, the CDR3 gives the full variable domain: NAGVMQNPRHLVRRRGQEARLRCSPMKGHSHVYWYRQLPEEGLKFMVYLQKENIIDESGMPKERFSAEFPKEGPSILRIQQVVRGDSAAYFCASSPLAGPLSTGELFFGEGSRLTVL.

The chain joins TRBV19 to TRBJ2-1, with D possibly TRBD2 on 7 matching bases. V lost 8 bases to trimming and J lost 2 bases, with 19 bases between them. The CDR3 loop spans 16 amino acids. The germline CDR1 and CDR2 sequences are LNHDA and SQIVND (reference sequence). The CDR3 sequence is CASARGRETTYNEQFF. The CDR3 bases are TGTGCCAGTGCTAGGGGGAGGGAGACGACCTACAATGAGCAGTTCTTC. Full variable domain (outside the CDR3, taken from reference TRBV19 and TRBJ2-1): DGGITQSPKYLFRKEGQNVTLSCEQNLNHDAMYWYRQDPGQGLRLIYYSQIVNDFQKGDIAEGYSVSREKKESFPLTVTSAQKNPTAFYLCASARGRETTYNEQFFGPGTRLTVL.

V and J are TRBV29-1 and TRBJ1-1, with 10 nucleotides matching TRBD1. Germline V CDR1 and CDR2: SQVTM, ANQGSEA. V shed 3 bases and J 7 bases; nucleotides not matched to a gene: 14. This CDR3 spans 16 amino acids. The CDR3 loop reads CSVDTTWDRGGVEAFF. The CDR3 nucleotides read TGCAGCGTTGACACGACTTGGGACAGGGGAGGCGTTGAAGCTTTCTTT.

The V gene is TRBV7-5, the J gene TRBJ1-1. TRBV7-5 is a pseudogene locus. This CDR3 is 9 amino acids long. The CDR3: CVRSTAVAF. The CDR3 coding sequence is TGTGTCAGAAGCACGGCCGTGGCCTTT.

CDR3 protein: CASSSITGLEAFF. The CDR3, as DNA: TGTGCCAGCAGTTCCATCACAGGGCTTGAAGCTTTCTTT. The rearrangement joins TRBV27 to TRBJ1-1; possibly TRBD1 for D (6 bases). Germline loops: CDR1 MNHEY, CDR2 SMNVEV (reference sequence). CDR3 length: 13 residues. V was trimmed by 4 bases and J by 7 bases, leaving 13 bases between them.